This T cell receptor (beta chain) was sequenced in a study of blood T cell repertoires in COVID-19 (dated by TCRdb to 2020 to 2021). Regarding the complete study: The collaborator samples originated in the United States, Italy and Spain and spanned the acute and convalescent phases of COVID-19. The material from the prospective study consisted of cDNA or gDNA derived from T cells, B-cell-depleted T cells, or PBMCs. The dataset comprised deeply sampled blood TCRbeta repertoires from subjects exposed to, actively infected with, or recovered from COVID-19. The repertoires were released in a freely available public database meant as a resource for research on the immune response to SARS-CoV-2. The samples were drawn from two sources: the first 160 participants of the ongoing ImmuneRACE study, and over 950 subjects contributed by 6 global collaborators. A de-identified subject ID, COVID-19 status, age in years and sex were almost always included in the sample metadata. Where HLA class I and class II types were available, the types were taken from metadata supplied by the sample provider, not from assay-based typing. Overall results and qualifications from the work: Clinical and demographic metadata were provided uncurated, with the amount varying by source and participant.

Whole blood was collected in K2EDTA tubes by collaborating institutions according to the institutions' own protocols. Collaborator samples were shipped for TCRbeta analysis as frozen whole blood, isolated PBMCs, or DNA extracted from either sample type. V and J lose 6 bases and 1 base, and a span of 10 bases separates them. The germline V gene gives CDR1 as MNHEY and CDR2 as SVGAGI. Including the terminal cysteine and phenylalanine, the CDR3 comprises 14 residues. The read is trimmed to its CDR3 DNA, 42 bases read in frame from base 1. Notes on this clone: Its antigen remains unidentified. Nothing much larger sits one base from this clone, and base qualities are not available.

The immunoSEQ Assay, a bias-controlled multiplex PCR, was used to amplify TCRbeta CDR3 regions from genomic DNA. Under the source paper's analysis protocol: The number of nucleated cells in each sample was estimated by amplification of reference gene primers within the assay. To quantify the absolute abundance of each unique TCRbeta CDR3 rearrangement, sequence reads were collapsed and filtered. Productive Simpson clonality was computed per sample as the square root of Simpson's diversity index over productive rearrangements. The table comes from immuneACCESS by way of TCRdb, which keeps in-frame sequences with V and J called. Part of the clones is missing from these tables; in studies checked, under half for an unresolved V gene and the rest for unknown reasons. The V and J calls and clone size were taken over from that table, and D and trimming were inferred from the DNA. A total of over 20,000 clones appear in this sample, roughly 91% of them only once. The ten largest clones take up approximately 20% of the sample.

This receptor chain uses TRBV6-5 and TRBJ1-3; TRBD1 is a weak D gene call, 6 bases matching. Sequenced input: peripheral blood. This clonotype was obtained from an older man with active COVID-19. The CDR3 reads as follows: CASRRGISGNTIYF. The sequenced DNA is TGTGCCAGCAGGAGGGGGATATCTGGAAACACCATATATTTT.